This T cell receptor beta chain was retrieved from a study of T cells of healthy individuals. TCRdb itself ran the 5' RACE reads through MiXCR, one entry per CDR3 protein. Of around 100,000 distinct CDR3 sequences listed, approximately 18% are singletons. CDR3 length: 15 amino acids. Trimming removed 0 bases from V and 5 bases from J, with 12 bases in between. CDR1 LGHNA and CDR2 YSLEER come from the germline V gene. This clonotype was seen ten or more times. The chain joins TRBV4-3 to TRBJ2-3; D is ambiguous. This clonotype originated in a human donor in good health. The CDR3 region is CASSQEGKVGDTQYF. CDR3 coding DNA: TGCGCCAGCAGCCAAGAAGGCAAGGTGGGAGATACGCAGTATTTT.